The 8 T cell receptor beta chains given below trace back to one sample, sequenced in a study of blood T cell repertoires in COVID-19. Using immunoSEQ multiplex PCR, the repertoire was profiled, and TCRdb retains in-frame clones only, with some absent. This repertoire shows 200,000 to 250,000 clones, approximately 86% found once; its top ten account for 3% to 4.5%. The sequenced sample consisted of PBMCs or T cells enriched from blood (not recorded which). The receptors come from a woman in her thirties or forties with acute COVID-19.

This chain uses TRBV5-6 with TRBJ2-6; D is uncertain. This CDR3 is built from 19 residues. Looked up from germline, CDR1 is SGHDT and CDR2 is YYEEEE. Trimming cost V 5 bases and J 0 bases, with 21 bases left between them. The CDR3 loop reads CASSPEARISSSGANVLTF. CDR3 sequence (DNA): TGTGCCAGCAGTCCTGAAGCGAGAATTTCTAGCTCTGGGGCCAACGTCCTGACTTTC.

This clone was detected once. The chain combines TRBV2 with TRBJ2-5, with 10 bases identical to TRBD2. The V and J ends lost 5 bases and 4 bases, in that order; junction bases with no gene match: 10. The CDR3 is 16 residues long. Germline V gene data show CDR1 as SNHLY and CDR2 as FYNNEI. The CDR3 DNA reads TGTGCCAGCAGTTCAGAAAGCGGGAGGGTGGGAGAGACCCAGTACTTC. It is translated as CASSSESGRVGETQYF.

The chain recombines TRBV5-1 with TRBJ2-1; 7 nucleotides agree with TRBD2. The CDR3 totals 15 residues. Trimming removed 3 bases from V and 2 bases from J; junction bases left unmatched: 5. Germline values: CDR1 SGHRS, CDR2 YFSETQ. The CDR3 nucleotides are TGCGCCAGCAGCTATGGGGCGGGGGCCTACAATGAGCAGTTCTTC. Protein product: CASSYGAGAYNEQFF.

DNA for the CDR3: TGTGCCAGTAGTATTAGTCTTGGACTAGCGGGTTCCTTGCACGAGCAGTACTTC. Amino acids: CASSISLGLAGSLHEQYF. The chain recombines TRBV19 with TRBJ2-7; 11 nucleotides line up with TRBD2. The germline V gene has CDR1 LNHDA and CDR2 SQIVND (reference sequence). There are 18 residues in the CDR3. Trimming removed 3 bases from V and 5 bases from J; junction bases left unmatched: 15.

The V and J genes are TRBV4-1 and TRBJ2-2; TRBD2 is a possible D gene (5 bases). Germline lookup yields CDR1 MGHRA and CDR2 YSYEKL. The CDR3 loop spans 16 amino acids. V was clipped by 4 bases and J by 7 bases, with 19 bases between them. The CDR3 DNA sequence: TGCGCCAGCAGCCCCCGAGAGGACTTTCATGACGGGGAGCTGTTTTTT. Translating it yields CASSPREDFHDGELFF.

V usage is TRBV24-1 and J usage is TRBJ2-1; 9 nucleotides agree with TRBD2. Germline V gene data show CDR1 as KGHDR and CDR2 as SFDVKD. The CDR3 has 14 amino acids. Trimming cost V 6 bases and J 5 bases; bases outside gene matches: 4. CDR3 region: CATSTTSGNNEQFF. DNA for the CDR3: TGTGCCACCAGTACGACTAGCGGAAACAATGAGCAGTTCTTC.

The chain combines TRBV7-8 with TRBJ2-3; TRBD1 might be the D (6 bases). V shed 3 bases and J shed 2 bases, with 12 bases lying between them. Germline CDR1 reads SGHVS; CDR2 reads FQNEAQ. The CDR3 extends over 15 amino acids. Here the CDR3 DNA reads TGTGCCAGCAGCTTTACGACAGGATCCACAGATACGCAGTATTTT. Its protein is CASSFTTGSTDTQYF.

This clone was seen more than once but under ten times. The rearrangement joins TRBV28 to TRBJ2-7, with TRBD1 identical over 7 bases. Trimming removed 6 bases from V and 4 bases from J; junction bases left unmatched: 9. The germline gives CDR1 MDHEN, CDR2 SYDVKM. The CDR3 is 14 residues long. The CDR3 reads CASSTNRGAYEQYF. DNA for the CDR3: TGTGCCAGCAGCACGAACAGGGGAGCATACGAGCAGTACTTC.